This TCR beta chain comes out of a study of human thymus T cells. This CDR3 region has 15 residues. The germline V gene has CDR1 MNHNS and CDR2 SASEGT. The ends were cut back, 8 bases at V and 2 bases at J, with 16 bases in the middle. Thymus tissue was removed during corrective cardiac surgery. Here immunoSEQ multiplex PCR was the method, and the copy in TCRdb shows in-frame clones only, minus some. The table has under 95,000 clones, roughly 94% seen once. The chain has TRBV6-1 and TRBJ2-1; D may be TRBD2 (6 bases). The sample taken for sequencing was thymus tissue. This clonotype originated in a girl under three years old with a congenital heart defect but otherwise immunologically healthy. CDR3 sequence (DNA): TGTGCCAGCCTTCCGGGGGTTTCGACCTACAATGAGCAGTTCTTC. This sequence encodes CASLPGVSTYNEQFF.